The 23 T cell receptor beta chains below all came from one sample that was sequenced in a study of blood T cell repertoires in COVID-19. This table comes from immunoSEQ multiplex PCR, and its TCRdb copy is limited to in-frame clones, with some not included. The data contain about 38,000 clones, around 70% of them singletons. Sequencing was done on a sample of peripheral blood. The receptors stem from a man aged 65 to 85 with COVID-19, enrolled during active disease.

The chain couples TRBV28 to TRBJ1-3; D remains ambiguous. The CDR3 contains 14 residues. Trimming took off 5 bases at V and 4 bases at J, with 12 bases between the two ends. Per germline, CDR1 MDHEN and CDR2 SYDVKM. CDR3 nucleotides: TGTGCCAGCAGTGGAGCGGGCGCAGGAAACACCATATATTTT. This codes for CASSGAGAGNTIYF.

In DNA form, the CDR3 reads TGTGCCAGCAGCTTAGATGGGGACTTTCGTGGCTACACCTTC. Its translation: CASSLDGDFRGYTF. The chain uses TRBV7-2 and TRBJ1-2; D is possibly TRBD1 (5 bases). The CDR3 has 14 residues. Trimming stripped 1 base from V and 7 bases from J, with 13 bases between. The V gene's germline CDR1 is SGHTA and CDR2 FQGNSA.

The gene calls are TRBV2 and TRBJ1-2; tentatively, D is TRBD1 (5 bases). This CDR3 contains 15 residues. Germline CDR1 and CDR2: SNHLY and FYNNEI. Trimming removed 9 bases at V and 4 bases at J, with 21 bases between. The CDR3 region has the DNA TGTGCCAGTGCTCTAGTCGGCAGGGTAATCTATGGCTACACCTTC. As protein: CASALVGRVIYGYTF.

The rearrangement joins TRBV6-6 to TRBJ1-5; 7 bases line up with TRBD1. The J segment lost 0 bases and the V segment lost 10 bases, leaving 9 bases of the junction unmatched. The CDR3 is 15 residues long. Germline assignment: CDR1 MNHNY and CDR2 SVGAGI (reference sequence). The CDR3 DNA sequence: TGTGCCACCACAGGGGTAAGGTATAGCAATCAGCCCCAGCATTTT. Translating gives CATTGVRYSNQPQHF.

This chain joins TRBV29-1 and TRBJ1-4, with 8 positions matching TRBD1. Looked up from germline, CDR1 is SQVTM and CDR2 is ANQGSEA. Germline trimming cut 3 bases from V and 6 bases from J; bases unmatched to any gene: 6. The CDR3 runs to 14 residues. The CDR3 reads CSVDQGQADEKLFF. The CDR3 DNA is TGCAGCGTTGACCAGGGACAGGCTGATGAAAAACTGTTTTTT.

J is TRBJ2-1 and V is TRBV7-6; tentative D call: TRBD1 (5 bases). The CDR3 totals 12 residues. Trimming stripped 5 bases from V and 4 bases from J, with 6 bases between. Germline CDR1 is SGHVS and CDR2 is FNYEAQ. In DNA form, the CDR3 reads TGTGCCAGCAGCGGGGCGTACAATGAGCAGTTCTTC. Amino acid sequence: CASSGAYNEQFF.

This chain links TRBV18 with TRBJ2-5; D perhaps matches TRBD1 (6 bases). The V and J ends lost 3 bases and 13 bases respectively, with 15 bases between them. The CDR3 runs to 12 residues. Germline V gene data show CDR1 as KGHSH and CDR2 as LQKENI. The CDR3 DNA reads TGTGCCAGCTCACCCTTGGGACAACGTGTGTACTTC. Protein product: CASSPLGQRVYF.

The chain has TRBV11-1 and TRBJ2-7, with 8 bases fitting TRBD2. Germline V lookup: CDR1 SGHAT, CDR2 FQDESV (reference sequence). This CDR3 has 15 amino acids. The ends lost 2 bases at V and 3 bases at J; junction bases unmatched: 6. CDR3 residues: CASSLSSSGVYEQYF. The CDR3 nucleotides are TGTGCCAGCAGCTTATCGAGTAGCGGGGTCTACGAGCAGTACTTC.

In nucleotides, the CDR3 is TGTGCCAGCAGCCAAGATTCGGGGGGCCGCACAGATACGCAGTATTTT. Residues: CASSQDSGGRTDTQYF. J is TRBJ2-3 and V is TRBV3-1 (or the pseudogene TRBV3-2), with D possibly matching TRBD2 (7 bases). Trimming stripped 0 bases from V and 1 base from J, with 11 bases between. The CDR3 has 16 amino acids. Germline loops: CDR1 LGHDT, CDR2 YNNKEL (reference sequence).

The CDR3 DNA follows: TGTGCCAGCAGCCAATCTCGACAGGGGGGAGTCATATATGGCTACACCTTC. Its translation is CASSQSRQGGVIYGYTF. The chain links TRBV3-1 (or the pseudogene TRBV3-2) to TRBJ1-2; 9 nucleotides match TRBD1. J was trimmed by 5 bases and V by 2 bases; bases with no gene match: 12. This CDR3 has 17 amino acids. CDR1 and CDR2 (germline): LGHDT, YNNKEL (reference sequence).

This clone showed up just a few times. Written as DNA, the CDR3 is TGTGCCAGCATGTTAGCGGGGGGGTCCTACGAGCAGTACTTC. It is translated as CASMLAGGSYEQYF. The rearrangement joins TRBV27 to TRBJ2-7; 11 bases line up with TRBD2. The CDR3 length is 14 residues. J lost 1 base, V lost 7 bases, and 3 bases had no gene match. Per the germline V gene, CDR1 is MNHEY and CDR2 is SMNVEV (reference sequence).

A single count supports this clone. The chain carries TRBV2 and TRBJ1-2, with D maybe TRBD1 (5 bases). Deletions cut 5 bases from V and 3 bases from J, with 13 bases between. This CDR3 is built from 14 residues. The germline V gene encodes CDR1 SNHLY and CDR2 FYNNEI. The CDR3 here is CASSHDRTDYGYTF. The DNA for the CDR3 is TGTGCCAGCAGTCATGACAGAACCGACTATGGCTACACCTTC.

The chain couples TRBV5-1 to TRBJ2-3, with 10 positions matching TRBD2. The germline gives CDR1 SGHRS, CDR2 YFSETQ. Trimming removed 2 bases from V and 3 bases from J; junction bases left unmatched: 12. The CDR3 sequence is 18 residues long. As DNA, the CDR3 is TGCGCCAGCAGCTTCGGGCTAGCGGGGGCCCGTAGGACAGATACGCAGTATTTT. It codes for CASSFGLAGARRTDTQYF.

The rearrangement links TRBV7-2 to TRBJ1-3; 8 bases align to TRBD1. V lost 1 base and J lost 0; bases outside the gene matches: 8. The CDR3 extends over 18 amino acids. Germline lookup yields CDR1 SGHTA and CDR2 FQGNSA. The CDR3 is CASSLGIGQGYSGNTIYF. CDR3 coding DNA: TGTGCCAGCAGCTTAGGTATTGGACAGGGCTACTCTGGAAACACCATATATTTT.

The J gene is TRBJ1-1, the V gene TRBV6-5; 7 bases line up with TRBD1. J gave up 4 bases and V 5 bases, and 7 bases lay outside the gene matches. The CDR3 runs 14 residues. CDR1 MNHEY and CDR2 SVGAGI come from the germline V gene. In nucleotides, the CDR3 is TGTGCCAGCAGTCCGACAGGGAGAAGCACTGAAGCTTTCTTT. This sequence encodes CASSPTGRSTEAFF.

The J gene is TRBJ2-7, the V gene TRBV6-1; 9 nucleotides match TRBD2. V lost 5 bases to trimming and J lost 0 bases; unmatched junction nucleotides: 2. The CDR3 spans 14 residues. Germline-derived CDR1 and CDR2 are MNHNS and SASEGT. The CDR3 spells CASSLAGSSYEQYF. The CDR3 DNA sequence: TGTGCCAGCAGTCTAGCGGGGAGCTCCTACGAGCAGTACTTC.

The chain combines TRBV6-5 with TRBJ1-1; D is perhaps TRBD1 (5 bases). This CDR3 has 14 amino acids. The germline CDR1 and CDR2 sequences are MNHEY and SVGAGI. Trimming took 7 bases from V and 8 from J, leaving 20 bases between them. The CDR3 region is CASTRKGLPQEAFF. In DNA, the CDR3 is TGTGCCAGCACCCGGAAGGGACTGCCTCAGGAAGCTTTCTTT.

This clone was seen a few times. The chain is built from TRBV5-4 and TRBJ1-6, with TRBD1 matching 7 bases. The CDR3 consists of 16 residues. Germline values: CDR1 SGHNT, CDR2 YYREEE (reference sequence). With 5 bases clipped from V and 7 bases from J, the junction kept 12 bases outside the gene matches. CDR3 region: CASRLRNRGRNSPLHF. The DNA of the CDR3 is TGTGCCAGCAGGCTCCGTAACAGGGGACGGAATTCACCCCTCCACTTT.

The gene calls are TRBV29-1 and TRBJ1-1; a weak D match, TRBD1 (6 bases). This CDR3 comprises 14 residues. V lost 1 base to trimming and J lost 5 bases, with 14 bases between them. Germline CDR1 reads SQVTM; CDR2 reads ANQGSEA. The CDR3 loop is CSVEVGSTGTEAFF. The CDR3 DNA follows: TGCAGCGTTGAAGTAGGCAGCACAGGGACTGAAGCTTTCTTT.

This clone appeared a single time. The gene calls are TRBV3-1 (or the pseudogene TRBV3-2) and TRBJ1-5, with D unresolved. The CDR3 spans 13 residues. Trimming pared 4 bases from V and 9 bases from J, leaving 13 bases between. Germline CDR1 and CDR2: LGHDT and YNNKEL (reference sequence). The CDR3 DNA follows: TGTGCCAGCAGCCTTGGGCCGGTAAGGCCCCAGCATTTT. Its translation is CASSLGPVRPQHF.

J is TRBJ2-5 and V is TRBV6-2 or TRBV6-3; D may be TRBD1 (5 bases). The CDR3 contains 15 residues. V was shortened by 2 bases and J by 0 bases, with 10 bases between the two germline ends. The germline V gene has CDR1 MNHEY and CDR2 SVGEGT. CDR3 in amino acids: CASSYDRPYQETQYF. CDR3 DNA: TGTGCCAGCAGTTACGACAGACCGTACCAAGAGACCCAGTACTTC.

The V call is TRBV7-2, the J call TRBJ1-1; the D is unclear. The CDR3 extends over 15 amino acids. Per the germline V gene, CDR1 is SGHTA and CDR2 is FQGNSA. V lost 0 bases, J lost 3 bases, and 11 bases lay in between. CDR3 bases: TGTGCCAGCAGCTTAGCACGACCCGGGGACACTGAAGCTTTCTTT. Amino acids: CASSLARPGDTEAFF.

This CDR3 is CASKGQTLTGELFF. For the CDR3, the DNA is TGTGCCAGCAAGGGGCAGACTCTCACCGGGGAGCTGTTTTTT. V and J are TRBV9 and TRBJ2-2, with D possibly TRBD1 on 5 matching bases. The CDR3 sequence is 14 residues long. Germline V CDR1 and CDR2: SGDLS, YYNGEE. V gave up 6 bases and J gave up 4 bases, with 13 bases separating them.